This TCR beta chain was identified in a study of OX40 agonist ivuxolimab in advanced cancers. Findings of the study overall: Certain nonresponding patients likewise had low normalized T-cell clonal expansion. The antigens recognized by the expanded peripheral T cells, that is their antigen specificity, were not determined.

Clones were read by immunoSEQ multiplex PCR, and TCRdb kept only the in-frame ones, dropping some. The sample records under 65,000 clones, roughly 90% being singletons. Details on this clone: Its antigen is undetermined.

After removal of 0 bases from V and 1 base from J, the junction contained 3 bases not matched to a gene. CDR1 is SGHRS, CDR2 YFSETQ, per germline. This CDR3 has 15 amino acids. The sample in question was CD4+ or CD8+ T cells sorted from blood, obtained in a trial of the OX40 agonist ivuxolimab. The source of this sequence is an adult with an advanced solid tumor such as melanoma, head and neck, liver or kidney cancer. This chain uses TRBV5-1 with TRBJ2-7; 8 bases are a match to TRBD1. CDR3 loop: CASSLDGQGSYEQYF. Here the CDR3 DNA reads TGCGCCAGCAGCTTGGACGGACAGGGTTCCTACGAGCAGTACTTC.